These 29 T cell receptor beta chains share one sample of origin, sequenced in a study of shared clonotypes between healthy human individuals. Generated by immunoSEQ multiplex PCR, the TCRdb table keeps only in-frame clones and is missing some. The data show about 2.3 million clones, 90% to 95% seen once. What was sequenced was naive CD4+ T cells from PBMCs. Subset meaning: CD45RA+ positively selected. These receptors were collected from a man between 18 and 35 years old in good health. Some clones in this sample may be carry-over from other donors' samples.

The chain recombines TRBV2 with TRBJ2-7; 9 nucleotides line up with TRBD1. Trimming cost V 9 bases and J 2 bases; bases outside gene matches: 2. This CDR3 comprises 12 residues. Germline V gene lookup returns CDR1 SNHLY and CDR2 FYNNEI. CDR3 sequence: CARRDRAYEQYF. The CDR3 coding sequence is TGTGCCAGGAGGGACAGGGCCTACGAGCAGTACTTC.

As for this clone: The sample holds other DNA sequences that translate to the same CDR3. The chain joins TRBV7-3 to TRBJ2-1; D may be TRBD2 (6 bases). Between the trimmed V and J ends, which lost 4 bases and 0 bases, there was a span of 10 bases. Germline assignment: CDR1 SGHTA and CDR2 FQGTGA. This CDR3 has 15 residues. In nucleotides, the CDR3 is TGTGCCAGCAGCTCGACTAGGGACTCCTACAATGAGCAGTTCTTC. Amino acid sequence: CASSSTRDSYNEQFF.

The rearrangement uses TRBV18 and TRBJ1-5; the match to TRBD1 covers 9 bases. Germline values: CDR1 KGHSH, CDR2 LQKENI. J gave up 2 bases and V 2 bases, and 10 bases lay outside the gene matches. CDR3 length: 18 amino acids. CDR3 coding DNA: TGTGCCAGCTCACCAGGTCAGGACAGGGGTTGGGGCAATCAGCCCCAGCATTTT. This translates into CASSPGQDRGWGNQPQHF.

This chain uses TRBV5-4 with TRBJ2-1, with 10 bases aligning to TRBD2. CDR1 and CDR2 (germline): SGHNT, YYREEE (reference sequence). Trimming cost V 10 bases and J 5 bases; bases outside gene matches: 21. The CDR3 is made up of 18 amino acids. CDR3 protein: CARGPPQPGTSVHNEQFF. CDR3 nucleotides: TGTGCCCGAGGCCCGCCACAGCCCGGGACTAGCGTCCACAATGAGCAGTTCTTC.

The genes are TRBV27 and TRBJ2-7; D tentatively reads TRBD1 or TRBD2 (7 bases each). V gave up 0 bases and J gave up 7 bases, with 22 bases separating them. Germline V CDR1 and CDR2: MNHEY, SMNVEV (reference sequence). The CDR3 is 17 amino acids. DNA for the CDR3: TGTGCCAGCAGTTTATCCCGGCCCTACGGGACAGCGGGGGAGCAGTACTTC. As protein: CASSLSRPYGTAGEQYF.

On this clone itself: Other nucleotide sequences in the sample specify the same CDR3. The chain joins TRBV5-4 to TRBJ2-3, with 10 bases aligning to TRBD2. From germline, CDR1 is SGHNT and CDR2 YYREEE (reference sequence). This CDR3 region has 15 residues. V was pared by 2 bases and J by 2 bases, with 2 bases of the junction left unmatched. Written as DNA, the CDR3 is TGTGCCAGCAGCTTAGCGGGAGGGTCCACAGATACGCAGTATTTT. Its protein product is CASSLAGGSTDTQYF.

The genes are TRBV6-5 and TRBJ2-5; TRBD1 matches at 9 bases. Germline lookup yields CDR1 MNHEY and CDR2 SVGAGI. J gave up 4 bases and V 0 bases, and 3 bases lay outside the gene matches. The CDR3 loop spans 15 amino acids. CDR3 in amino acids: CASSYSGQGRETQYF. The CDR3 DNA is TGTGCCAGCAGTTACTCGGGACAGGGAAGAGAGACCCAGTACTTC.

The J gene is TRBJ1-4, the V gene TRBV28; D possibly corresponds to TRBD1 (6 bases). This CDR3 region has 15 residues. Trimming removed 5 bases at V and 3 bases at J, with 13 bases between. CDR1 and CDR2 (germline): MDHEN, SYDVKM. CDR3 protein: CASSLRTAANEKLFF. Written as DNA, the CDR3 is TGTGCCAGCAGTCTACGGACAGCGGCTAATGAAAAACTGTTTTTT.

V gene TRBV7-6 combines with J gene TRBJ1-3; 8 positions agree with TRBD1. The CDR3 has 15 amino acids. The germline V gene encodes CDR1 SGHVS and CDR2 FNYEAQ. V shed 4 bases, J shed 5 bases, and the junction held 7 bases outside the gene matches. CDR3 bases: TGTGCCAGCAGCTCATCCAACAGGGGGAGAAACACCATATATTTT. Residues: CASSSSNRGRNTIYF.

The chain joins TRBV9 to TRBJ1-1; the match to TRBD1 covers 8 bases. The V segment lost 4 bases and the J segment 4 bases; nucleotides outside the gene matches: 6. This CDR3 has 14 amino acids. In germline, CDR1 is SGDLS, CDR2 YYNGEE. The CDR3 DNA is TGTGCCAGCAGCACCCGACAGGGGCCCACTGAAGCTTTCTTT. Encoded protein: CASSTRQGPTEAFF.

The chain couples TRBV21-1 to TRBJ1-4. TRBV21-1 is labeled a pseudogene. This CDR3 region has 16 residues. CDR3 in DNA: TGTGCCAGCAGCTACTGGCGGGGACATGATAATGAAAAACTGTTTTTT. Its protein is CASSYWRGHDNEKLFF.

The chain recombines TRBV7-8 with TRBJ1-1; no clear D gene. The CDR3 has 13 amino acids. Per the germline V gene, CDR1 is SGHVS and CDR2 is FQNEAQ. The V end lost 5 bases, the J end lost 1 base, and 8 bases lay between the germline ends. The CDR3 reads CASSADSNTEAFF. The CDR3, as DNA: TGTGCCAGCAGCGCCGACTCGAACACTGAAGCTTTCTTT.

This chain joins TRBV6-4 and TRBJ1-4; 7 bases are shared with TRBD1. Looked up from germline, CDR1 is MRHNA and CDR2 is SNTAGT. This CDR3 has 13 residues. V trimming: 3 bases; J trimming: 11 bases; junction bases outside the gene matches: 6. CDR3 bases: TGTGCCAGCAGTGAGATTTCAGGGGGTAAACTGTTTTTT. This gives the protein CASSEISGGKLFF.

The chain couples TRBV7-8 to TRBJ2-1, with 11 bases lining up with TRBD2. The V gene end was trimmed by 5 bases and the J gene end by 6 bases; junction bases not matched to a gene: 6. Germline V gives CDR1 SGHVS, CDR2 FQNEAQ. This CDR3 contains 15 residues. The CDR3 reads CASSPLAGGANEQFF. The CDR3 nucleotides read TGTGCCAGCAGCCCGCTAGCGGGAGGCGCCAATGAGCAGTTCTTC.

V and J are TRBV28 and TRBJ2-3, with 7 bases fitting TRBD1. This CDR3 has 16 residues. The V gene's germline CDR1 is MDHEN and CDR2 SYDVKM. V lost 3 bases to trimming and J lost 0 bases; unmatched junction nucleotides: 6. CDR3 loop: CASSFVGTASTDTQYF. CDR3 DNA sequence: TGTGCCAGCAGTTTCGTCGGGACAGCTAGCACAGATACGCAGTATTTT.

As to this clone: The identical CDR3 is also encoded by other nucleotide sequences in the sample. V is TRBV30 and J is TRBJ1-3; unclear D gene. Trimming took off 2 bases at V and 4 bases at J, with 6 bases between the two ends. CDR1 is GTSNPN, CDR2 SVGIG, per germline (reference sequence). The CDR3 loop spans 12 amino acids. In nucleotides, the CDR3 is TGTGCCTGGAGTCCGGGGGGAAACACCATATATTTT. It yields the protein CAWSPGGNTIYF.

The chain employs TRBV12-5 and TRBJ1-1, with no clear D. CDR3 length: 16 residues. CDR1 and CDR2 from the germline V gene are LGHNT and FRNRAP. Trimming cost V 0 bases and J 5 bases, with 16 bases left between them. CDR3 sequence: CASGLVLSRMTTEAFF. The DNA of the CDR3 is TGTGCTAGTGGTTTGGTACTATCCCGGATGACGACTGAAGCTTTCTTT.

The CDR3 reads CASSLSGTGTYEQYF. The CDR3 DNA reads TGTGCCAGCAGCTTATCCGGGACAGGTACCTACGAGCAGTACTTC. The rearrangement joins TRBV2 to TRBJ2-7; 8 positions match TRBD1. This CDR3 is built from 15 residues. Germline V gene sequence: CDR1 SNHLY, CDR2 FYNNEI. After removal of 6 bases from V and 2 bases from J, the junction contained 9 bases not matched to a gene.

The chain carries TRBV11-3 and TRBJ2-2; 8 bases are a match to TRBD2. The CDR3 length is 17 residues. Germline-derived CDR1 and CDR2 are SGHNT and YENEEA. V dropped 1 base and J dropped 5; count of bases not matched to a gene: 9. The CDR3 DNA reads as TGTGCCAGCAGCTTAGGAGGACTAGCCCCCAGTACCGGGGAGCTGTTTTTT. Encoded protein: CASSLGGLAPSTGELFF.

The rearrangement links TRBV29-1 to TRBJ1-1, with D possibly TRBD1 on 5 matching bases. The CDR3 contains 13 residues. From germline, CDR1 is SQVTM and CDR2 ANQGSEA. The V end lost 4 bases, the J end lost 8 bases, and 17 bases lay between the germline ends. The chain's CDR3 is CSVAGGANWEAFF. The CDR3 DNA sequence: TGCAGCGTTGCGGGGGGAGCCAATTGGGAAGCTTTCTTT.

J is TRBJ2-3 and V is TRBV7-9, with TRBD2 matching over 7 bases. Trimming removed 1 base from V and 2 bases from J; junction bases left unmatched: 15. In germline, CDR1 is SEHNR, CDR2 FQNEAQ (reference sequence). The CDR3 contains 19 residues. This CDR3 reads CASSLGGWSPSGPTDTQYF. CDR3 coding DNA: TGTGCCAGCAGCTTAGGAGGGTGGTCGCCTAGCGGCCCCACAGATACGCAGTATTTT.

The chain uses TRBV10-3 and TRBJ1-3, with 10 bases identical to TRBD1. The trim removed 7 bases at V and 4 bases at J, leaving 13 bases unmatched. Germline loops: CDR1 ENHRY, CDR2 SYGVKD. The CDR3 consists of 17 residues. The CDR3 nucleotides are TGTGCCATCAATCCGCTCGGACAGGGGGATCAAGGAAACACCATATATTTT. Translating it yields CAINPLGQGDQGNTIYF.

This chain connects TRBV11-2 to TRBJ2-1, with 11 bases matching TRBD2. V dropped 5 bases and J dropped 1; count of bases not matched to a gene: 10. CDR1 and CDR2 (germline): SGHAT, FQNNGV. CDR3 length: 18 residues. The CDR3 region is CASSQKLAGVISYNEQFF. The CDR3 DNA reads TGTGCCAGCAGCCAGAAACTAGCGGGAGTCATTTCCTACAATGAGCAGTTCTTC.

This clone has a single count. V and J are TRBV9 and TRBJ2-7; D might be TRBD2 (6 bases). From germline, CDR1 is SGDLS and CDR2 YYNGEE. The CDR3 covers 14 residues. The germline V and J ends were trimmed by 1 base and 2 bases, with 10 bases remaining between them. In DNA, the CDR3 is TGTGCCAGCAGCGTAAGGGACTTCCCCTACGAGCAGTACTTC. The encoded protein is CASSVRDFPYEQYF.

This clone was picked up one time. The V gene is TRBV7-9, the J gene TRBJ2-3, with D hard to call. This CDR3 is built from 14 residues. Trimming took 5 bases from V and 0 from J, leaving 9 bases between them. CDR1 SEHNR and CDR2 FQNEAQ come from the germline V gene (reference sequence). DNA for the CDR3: TGTGCCAGCAGCAAAGGGCTGAGCACAGATACGCAGTATTTT. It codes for CASSKGLSTDTQYF.

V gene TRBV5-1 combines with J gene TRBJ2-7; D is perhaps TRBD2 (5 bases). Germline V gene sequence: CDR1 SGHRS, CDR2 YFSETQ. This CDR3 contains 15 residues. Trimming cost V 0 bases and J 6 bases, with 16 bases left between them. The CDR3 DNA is TGCGCCAGCAGCTTGGAGTTTCGGGGTTGGGGCGAGCAGTACTTC. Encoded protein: CASSLEFRGWGEQYF.

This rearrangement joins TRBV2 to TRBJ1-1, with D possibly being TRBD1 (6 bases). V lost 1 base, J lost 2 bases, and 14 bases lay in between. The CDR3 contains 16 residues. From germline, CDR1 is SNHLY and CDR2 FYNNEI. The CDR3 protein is CASSEVGGAGNTEAFF. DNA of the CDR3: TGTGCCAGCAGTGAAGTCGGGGGGGCTGGTAACACTGAAGCTTTCTTT. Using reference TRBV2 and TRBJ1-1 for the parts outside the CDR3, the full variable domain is EPEVTQTPSHQVTQMGQEVILRCVPISNHLYFYWYRQILGQKVEFLVSFYNNEISEKSEIFDDQFSVERPDGSNFTLKIRSTKLEDSAMYFCASSEVGGAGNTEAFFGQGTRLTVV.

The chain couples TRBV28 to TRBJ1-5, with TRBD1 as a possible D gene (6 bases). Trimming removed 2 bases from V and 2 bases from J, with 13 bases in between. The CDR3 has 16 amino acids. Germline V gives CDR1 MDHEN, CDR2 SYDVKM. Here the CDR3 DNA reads TGTGCCAGCAGTTTACCCCAGGGGTTCGGCAATCAGCCCCAGCATTTT. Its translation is CASSLPQGFGNQPQHF.

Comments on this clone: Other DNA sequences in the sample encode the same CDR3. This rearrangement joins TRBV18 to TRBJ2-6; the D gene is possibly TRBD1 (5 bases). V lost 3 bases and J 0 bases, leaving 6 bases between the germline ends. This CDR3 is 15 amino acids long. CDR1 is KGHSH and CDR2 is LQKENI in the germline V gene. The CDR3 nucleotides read TGTGCCAGCTCACCGGGGCGCTCTGGGGCCAACGTCCTGACTTTC. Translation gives CASSPGRSGANVLTF.